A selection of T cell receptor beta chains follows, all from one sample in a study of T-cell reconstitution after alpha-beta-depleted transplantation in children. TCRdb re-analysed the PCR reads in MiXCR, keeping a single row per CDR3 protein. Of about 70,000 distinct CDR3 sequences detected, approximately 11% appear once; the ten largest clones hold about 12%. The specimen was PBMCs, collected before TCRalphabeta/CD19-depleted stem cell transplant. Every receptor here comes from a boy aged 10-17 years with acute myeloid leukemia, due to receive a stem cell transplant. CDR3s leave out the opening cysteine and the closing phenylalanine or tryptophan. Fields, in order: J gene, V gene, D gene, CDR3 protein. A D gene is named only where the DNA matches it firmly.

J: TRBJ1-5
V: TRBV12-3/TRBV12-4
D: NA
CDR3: ASSLSEWQRQHQH

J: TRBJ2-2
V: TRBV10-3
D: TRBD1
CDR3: AISSRGPGELF

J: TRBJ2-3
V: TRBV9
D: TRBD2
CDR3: ASSVEASGSMSDTQY

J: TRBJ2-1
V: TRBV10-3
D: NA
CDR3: ALDRGYRGISYNEQF

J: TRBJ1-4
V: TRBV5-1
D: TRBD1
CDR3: ASSLGGQGNEKLF

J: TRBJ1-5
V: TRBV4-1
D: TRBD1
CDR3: ASSQDRQGNQPQH

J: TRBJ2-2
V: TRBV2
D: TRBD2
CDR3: ASRMGLANTGELF

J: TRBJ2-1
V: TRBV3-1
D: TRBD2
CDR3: ASSKGTSGGALHIDEQF

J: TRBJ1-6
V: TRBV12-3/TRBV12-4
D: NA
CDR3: ASSFAGGRLDSPLH

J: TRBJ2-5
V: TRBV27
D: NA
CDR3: ASSLSMWPGAPGETQY

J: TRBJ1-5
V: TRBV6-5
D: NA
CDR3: ASSQSNQPQH

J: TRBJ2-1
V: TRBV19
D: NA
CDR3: ASSIGRVGDYNEQF

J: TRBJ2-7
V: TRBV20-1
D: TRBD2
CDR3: SASFTSGYEQY

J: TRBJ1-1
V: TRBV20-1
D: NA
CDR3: SARSEWNTEAF

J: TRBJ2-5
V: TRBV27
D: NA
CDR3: ASSPQVLPIGETQY

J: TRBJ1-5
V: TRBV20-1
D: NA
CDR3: SARDLRGSNQPQH

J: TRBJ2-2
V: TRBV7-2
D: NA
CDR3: ASSSMGRGAGGELF

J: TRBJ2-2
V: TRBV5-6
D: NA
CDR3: ASSLGTILGELF

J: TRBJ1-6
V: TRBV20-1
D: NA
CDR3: SARGQEGSPLH

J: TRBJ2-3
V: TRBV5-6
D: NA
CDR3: ASRIRSSTDTQY

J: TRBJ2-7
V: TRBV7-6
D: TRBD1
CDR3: ASSLVKGANEQY

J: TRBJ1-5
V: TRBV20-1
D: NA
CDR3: SARGRASNQPQH

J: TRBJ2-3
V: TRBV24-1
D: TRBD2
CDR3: ATSDRIGGSTDTQY

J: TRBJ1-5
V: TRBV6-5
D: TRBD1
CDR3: ASSYPTGDSNQPQH

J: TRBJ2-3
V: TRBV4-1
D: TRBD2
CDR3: ASSQSLAYVTDTQY

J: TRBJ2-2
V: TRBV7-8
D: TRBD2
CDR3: ASSLETSGGLVGELF

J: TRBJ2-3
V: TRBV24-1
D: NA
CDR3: ATSDFSAATDTQY

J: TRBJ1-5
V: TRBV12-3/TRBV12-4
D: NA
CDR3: ASGTGTGGNQPQH

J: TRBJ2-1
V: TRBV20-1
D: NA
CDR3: SARSRVQGEQF